The T cell receptor beta chain described here comes from a study of cytomegalovirus exposure and HLA in healthy donors. Profiled with immunoSEQ multiplex PCR; TCRdb holds only in-frame clones, not every one. The sample has tens of thousands of clones, 95% to 97% seen once; the top ten hold 10%. The junction had 13 bases not matched to a gene; V was cut back by 4 bases and J by 4 bases. The CDR3 is made up of 18 amino acids. The V gene's germline CDR1 is GTSNPN and CDR2 SVGIG (reference sequence). Of note for this clone: The antigen remains undetermined.

General observations from the study: Most TCR sequences were seen very rarely across donors, but some public TCRs occurred in many.

The chain employs TRBV30 and TRBJ2-1; 13 bases are shared with TRBD2. This clonotype was obtained from a man in his thirties or forties in good health and CMV-seropositive. What was sequenced was PBMCs. In DNA form, the CDR3 reads TGTGCCTGGAAGGGGGGTACTAGCGGGAGGGCCTCTTACAATGAGCAGTTCTTC. Its protein product is CAWKGGTSGRASYNEQFF. Full variable domain (remainder filled in from reference TRBV30 and TRBJ2-1): SQTIHQWPATLVQPVGSPLSLECTVEGTSNPNLYWYRQAAGRGLQLLFYSVGIGQISSEVPQNLSASRPQDRQFILSSKKLLLSDSGFYLCAWKGGTSGRASYNEQFFGPGTRLTVL.